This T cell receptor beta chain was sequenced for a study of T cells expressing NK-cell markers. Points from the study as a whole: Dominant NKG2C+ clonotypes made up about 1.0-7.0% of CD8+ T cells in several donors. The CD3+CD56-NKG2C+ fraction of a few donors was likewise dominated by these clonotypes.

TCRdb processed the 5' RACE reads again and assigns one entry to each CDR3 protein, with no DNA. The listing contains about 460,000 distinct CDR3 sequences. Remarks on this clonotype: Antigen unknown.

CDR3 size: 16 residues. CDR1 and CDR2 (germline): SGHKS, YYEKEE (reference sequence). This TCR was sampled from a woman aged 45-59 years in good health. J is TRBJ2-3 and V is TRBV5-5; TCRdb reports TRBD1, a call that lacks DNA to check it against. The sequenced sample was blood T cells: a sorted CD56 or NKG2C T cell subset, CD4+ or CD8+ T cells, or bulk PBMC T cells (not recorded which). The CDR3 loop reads CASSLNPGSSTDTQYF.